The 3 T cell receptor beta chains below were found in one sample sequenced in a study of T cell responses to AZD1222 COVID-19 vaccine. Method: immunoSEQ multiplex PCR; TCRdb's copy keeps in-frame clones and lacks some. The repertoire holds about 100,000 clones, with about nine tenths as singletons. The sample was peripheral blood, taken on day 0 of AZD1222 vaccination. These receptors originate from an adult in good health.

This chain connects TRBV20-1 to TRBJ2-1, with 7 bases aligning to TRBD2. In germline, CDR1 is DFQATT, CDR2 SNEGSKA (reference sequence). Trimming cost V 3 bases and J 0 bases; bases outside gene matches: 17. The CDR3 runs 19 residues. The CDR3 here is CSASTPGRTRDGSYNEQFF. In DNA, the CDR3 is TGCAGTGCTAGTACACCTGGACGGACTAGGGACGGCTCCTACAATGAGCAGTTCTTC.

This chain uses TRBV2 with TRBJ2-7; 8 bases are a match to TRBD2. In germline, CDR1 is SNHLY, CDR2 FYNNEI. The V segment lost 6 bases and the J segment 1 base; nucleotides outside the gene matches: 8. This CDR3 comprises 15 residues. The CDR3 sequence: CASRPSGRGSYEQYF. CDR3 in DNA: TGTGCCAGCAGACCCAGCGGGAGAGGATCCTACGAGCAGTACTTC.

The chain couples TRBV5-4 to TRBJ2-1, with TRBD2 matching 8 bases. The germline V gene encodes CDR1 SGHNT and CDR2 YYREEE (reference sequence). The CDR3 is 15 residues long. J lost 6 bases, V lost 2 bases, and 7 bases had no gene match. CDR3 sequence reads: CASSFVGRAGNEQFF. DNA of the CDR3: TGTGCCAGCAGCTTTGTCGGGAGGGCGGGCAATGAGCAGTTCTTC.